Below are 5 T cell receptor beta chains sequenced from a single sample in a study of CD4+ T cells in melanoma. Repertoires were generated with immunoSEQ multiplex PCR, while TCRdb's copy carries only in-frame clones and drops some. The sample comprises fewer than 150,000 clones, roughly 91% of which are singletons, and 1.5% rests with the top ten. These TCRs come from a human donor with melanoma.

V gene TRBV6-6 combines with J gene TRBJ2-1, with TRBD1 as a possible D gene (6 bases). The V gene's germline CDR1 is MNHNY and CDR2 SVGAGI (reference sequence). Trimming took 6 bases from V and 2 from J, leaving 11 bases between them. The length of the CDR3 is 14 residues. CDR3 sequence: CASSPRGTYNEQFF. The CDR3 coding sequence is TGTGCCAGCAGCCCAAGGGGGACCTACAATGAGCAGTTCTTC.

This clone has only a few counts. In DNA form, the CDR3 reads TGTGCCAGCCAACTGGGGGATACGCAGTATTTT. Translated: CASQLGDTQYF. The genes are TRBV5-6 and TRBJ2-3; D uncertain. Germline CDR1 is SGHDT and CDR2 is YYEEEE. Trimming pared 7 bases from V and 6 bases from J, leaving 9 bases between. The CDR3 covers 11 residues.

The chain recombines TRBV6-5 with TRBJ2-5, with D perhaps matching TRBD1 (5 bases). The V gene's germline CDR1 is MNHEY and CDR2 SVGAGI. Trimming stripped 2 bases from V and 4 bases from J, with 8 bases between. The CDR3 contains 13 residues. The CDR3 protein is CASSYPGSETQYF. The DNA for the CDR3 is TGTGCCAGCAGTTACCCAGGGTCAGAGACCCAGTACTTC.

The CDR3 reads CATSRDRTGELFF. CDR3 nucleotides: TGTGCCACCAGCAGAGATCGGACCGGGGAGCTGTTTTTT. The rearrangement joins TRBV15 to TRBJ2-2; D not certain. The germline V gene encodes CDR1 LNHNV and CDR2 YYDKDF (reference sequence). V was pared by 0 bases and J by 5 bases, with 4 bases between. The CDR3 consists of 13 residues.

The chain is built from TRBV6-5 and TRBJ1-2; tentatively, D is TRBD1 (6 bases). The V end was cut by 2 bases, the J end by 3 bases, with 13 bases between. CDR3 length equals 15 residues. The germline V gene encodes CDR1 MNHEY and CDR2 SVGAGI. CDR3 DNA: TGTGCCAGCAGTTACAAAACAGGGAAGGACTATGGCTACACCTTC. It translates to CASSYKTGKDYGYTF.